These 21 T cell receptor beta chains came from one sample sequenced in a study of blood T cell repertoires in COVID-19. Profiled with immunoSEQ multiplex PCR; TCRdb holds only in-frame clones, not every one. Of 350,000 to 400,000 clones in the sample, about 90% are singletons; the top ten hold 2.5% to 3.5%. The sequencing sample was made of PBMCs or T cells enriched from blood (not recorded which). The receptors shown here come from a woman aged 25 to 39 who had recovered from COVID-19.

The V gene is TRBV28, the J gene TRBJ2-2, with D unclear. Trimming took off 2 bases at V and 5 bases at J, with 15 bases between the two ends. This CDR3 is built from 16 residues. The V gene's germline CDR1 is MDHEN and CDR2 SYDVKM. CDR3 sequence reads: CASSLHGYGPTGELFF. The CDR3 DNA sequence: TGTGCCAGCAGTTTACACGGTTATGGTCCGACCGGGGAGCTGTTTTTT. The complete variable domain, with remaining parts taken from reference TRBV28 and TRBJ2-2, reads DVKVTQSSRYLVKRTGEKVFLECVQDMDHENMFWYRQDPGLGLRLIYFSYDVKMKEKGDIPEGYSVSREKKERFSLILESASTNQTSMYLCASSLHGYGPTGELFFGEGSRLTVL.

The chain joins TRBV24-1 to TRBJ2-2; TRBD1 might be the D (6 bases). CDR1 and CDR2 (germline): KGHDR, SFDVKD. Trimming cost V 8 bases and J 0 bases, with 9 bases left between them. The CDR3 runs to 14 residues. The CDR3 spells CATTDSPNTGELFF. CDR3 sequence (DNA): TGTGCCACCACGGACAGTCCGAACACCGGGGAGCTGTTTTTT.

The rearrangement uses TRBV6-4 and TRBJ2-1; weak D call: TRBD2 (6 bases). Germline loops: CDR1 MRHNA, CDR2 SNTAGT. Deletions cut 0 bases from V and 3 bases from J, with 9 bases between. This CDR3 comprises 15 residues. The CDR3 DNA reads TGTGCCAGCAGTGACTCGGAGGGTAGCTACAATGAGCAGTTCTTC. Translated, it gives CASSDSEGSYNEQFF.

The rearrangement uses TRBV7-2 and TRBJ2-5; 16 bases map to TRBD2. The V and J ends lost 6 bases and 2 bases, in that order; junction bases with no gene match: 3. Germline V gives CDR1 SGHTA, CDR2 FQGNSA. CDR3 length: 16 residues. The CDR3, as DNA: TGTGCCAGCAGAAAGGGACTAGCGGGAGGGCAAGAGACCCAGTACTTC. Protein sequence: CASRKGLAGGQETQYF.

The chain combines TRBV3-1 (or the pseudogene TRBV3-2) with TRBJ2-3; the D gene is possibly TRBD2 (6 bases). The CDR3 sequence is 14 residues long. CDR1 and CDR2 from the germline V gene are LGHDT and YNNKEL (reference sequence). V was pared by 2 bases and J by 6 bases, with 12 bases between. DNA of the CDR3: TGTGCCAGCAGCCAACCTGGGGGGTCCGATACGCAGTATTTT. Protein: CASSQPGGSDTQYF.

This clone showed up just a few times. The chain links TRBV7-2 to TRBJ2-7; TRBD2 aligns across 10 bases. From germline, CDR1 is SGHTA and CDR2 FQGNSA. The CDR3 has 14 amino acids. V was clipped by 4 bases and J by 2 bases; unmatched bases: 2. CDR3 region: CASSSTSGPYEQYF. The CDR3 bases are TGTGCCAGCAGCTCGACTAGCGGGCCCTACGAGCAGTACTTC. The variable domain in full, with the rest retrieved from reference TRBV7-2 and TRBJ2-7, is GAGVSQSPSNKVTEKGKDVELRCDPISGHTALYWYRQSLGQGLEFLIYFQGNSAPDKSGLPSDRFSAERTGGSVSTLTIQRTQQEDSAVYLCASSSTSGPYEQYFGPGTRLTVT.

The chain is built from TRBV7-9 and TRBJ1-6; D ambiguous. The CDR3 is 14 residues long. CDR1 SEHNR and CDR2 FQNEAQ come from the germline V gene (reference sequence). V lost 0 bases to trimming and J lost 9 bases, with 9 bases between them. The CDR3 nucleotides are TGTGCCAGCAGCTTAGCAATTGAGAGTTCACCCCTCCACTTT. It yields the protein CASSLAIESSPLHF.

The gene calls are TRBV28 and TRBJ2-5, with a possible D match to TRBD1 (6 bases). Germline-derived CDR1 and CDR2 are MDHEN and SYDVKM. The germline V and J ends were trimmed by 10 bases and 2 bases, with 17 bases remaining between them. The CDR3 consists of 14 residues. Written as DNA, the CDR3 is TGTGCCATCAACATGCAGGGGAGACAAGAGACCCAGTACTTC. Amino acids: CAINMQGRQETQYF.

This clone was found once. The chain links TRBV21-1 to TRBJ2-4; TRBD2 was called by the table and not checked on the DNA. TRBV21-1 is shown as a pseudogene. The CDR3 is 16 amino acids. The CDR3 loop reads CASSPAPGGGKNIQYF. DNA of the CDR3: TGTGCCAGCAGCCCAGCCCCCGGCGGGGGGAAAAACATTCAGTACTTC.

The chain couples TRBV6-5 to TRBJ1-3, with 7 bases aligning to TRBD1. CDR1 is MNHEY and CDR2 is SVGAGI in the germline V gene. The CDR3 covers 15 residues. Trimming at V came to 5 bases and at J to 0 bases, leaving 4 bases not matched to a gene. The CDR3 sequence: CASSSTGASGNTIYF. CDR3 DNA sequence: TGTGCCAGCAGTAGTACAGGGGCCTCTGGAAACACCATATATTTT.

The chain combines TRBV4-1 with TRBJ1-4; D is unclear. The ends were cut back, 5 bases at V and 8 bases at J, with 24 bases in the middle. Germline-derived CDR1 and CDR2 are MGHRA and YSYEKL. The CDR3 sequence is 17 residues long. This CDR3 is CASSGVPPESRWEKLFF. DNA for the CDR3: TGCGCCAGCAGCGGAGTACCCCCGGAGAGCCGATGGGAAAAACTGTTTTTT.

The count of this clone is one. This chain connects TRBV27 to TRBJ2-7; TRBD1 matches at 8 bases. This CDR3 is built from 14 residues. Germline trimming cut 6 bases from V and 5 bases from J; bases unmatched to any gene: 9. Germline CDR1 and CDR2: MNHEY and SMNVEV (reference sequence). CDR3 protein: CASSWAGGGDEQYF. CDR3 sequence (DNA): TGTGCCAGCAGCTGGGCAGGGGGCGGCGACGAGCAGTACTTC.

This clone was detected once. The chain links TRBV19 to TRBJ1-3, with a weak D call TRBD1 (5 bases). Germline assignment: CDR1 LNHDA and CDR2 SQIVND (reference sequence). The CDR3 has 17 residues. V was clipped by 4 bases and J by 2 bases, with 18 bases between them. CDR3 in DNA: TGTGCCAGTAGTACCAGTTTCGACAGTAATCCTGGAAACACCATATATTTT. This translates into CASSTSFDSNPGNTIYF.

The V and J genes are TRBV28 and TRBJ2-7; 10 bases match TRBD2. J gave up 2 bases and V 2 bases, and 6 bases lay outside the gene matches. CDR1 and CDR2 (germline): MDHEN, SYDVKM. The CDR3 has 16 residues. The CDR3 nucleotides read TGTGCCAGCAGTTTAAACTGGCTAGCGGGAGCCTACGAGCAGTACTTC. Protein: CASSLNWLAGAYEQYF. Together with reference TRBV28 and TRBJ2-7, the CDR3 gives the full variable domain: DVKVTQSSRYLVKRTGEKVFLECVQDMDHENMFWYRQDPGLGLRLIYFSYDVKMKEKGDIPEGYSVSREKKERFSLILESASTNQTSMYLCASSLNWLAGAYEQYFGPGTRLTVT.

For the CDR3, the DNA is TGTGCCAGCAGTTCGCCGGGACTAGCGGGAGAGACCCAGTACTTC. Translating it yields CASSSPGLAGETQYF. The chain recombines TRBV27 with TRBJ2-5, with 12 bases aligning to TRBD2. The CDR3 runs to 15 residues. The V and J ends lost 4 bases and 4 bases, in that order; junction bases with no gene match: 4. Germline V gives CDR1 MNHEY, CDR2 SMNVEV (reference sequence).

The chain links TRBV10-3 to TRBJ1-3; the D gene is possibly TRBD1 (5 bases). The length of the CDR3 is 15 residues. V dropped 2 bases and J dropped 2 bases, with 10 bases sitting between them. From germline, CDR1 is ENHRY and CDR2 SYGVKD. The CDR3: CAISERGGAGNTIYF. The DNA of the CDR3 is TGTGCCATCAGTGAGCGAGGAGGGGCTGGAAACACCATATATTTT.

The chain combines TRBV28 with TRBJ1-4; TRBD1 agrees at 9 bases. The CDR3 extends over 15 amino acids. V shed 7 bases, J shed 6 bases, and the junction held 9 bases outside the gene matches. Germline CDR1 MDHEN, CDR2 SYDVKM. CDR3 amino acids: CASTHGGTGYEKLFF. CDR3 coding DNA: TGTGCCAGCACACACGGCGGGACAGGGTATGAAAAACTGTTTTTT.

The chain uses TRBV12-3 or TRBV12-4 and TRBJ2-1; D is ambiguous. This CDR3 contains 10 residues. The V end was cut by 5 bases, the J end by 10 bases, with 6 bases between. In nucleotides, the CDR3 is TGTGCCAGCAGTGGCAGGGAGCAGTTCTTC. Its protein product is CASSGREQFF.

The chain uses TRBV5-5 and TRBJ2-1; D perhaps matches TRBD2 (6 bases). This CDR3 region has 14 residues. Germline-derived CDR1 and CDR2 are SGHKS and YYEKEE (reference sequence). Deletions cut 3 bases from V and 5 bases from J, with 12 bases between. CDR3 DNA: TGTGCCAGCAGCTGGCGACTAGTTGACAATGAGCAGTTCTTC. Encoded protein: CASSWRLVDNEQFF.

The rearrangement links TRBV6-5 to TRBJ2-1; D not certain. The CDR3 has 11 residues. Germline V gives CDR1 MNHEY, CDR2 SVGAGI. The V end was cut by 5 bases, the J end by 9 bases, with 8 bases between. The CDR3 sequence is CASSRGSEQFF. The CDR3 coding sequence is TGTGCCAGCAGTCGCGGTAGTGAGCAGTTCTTC.

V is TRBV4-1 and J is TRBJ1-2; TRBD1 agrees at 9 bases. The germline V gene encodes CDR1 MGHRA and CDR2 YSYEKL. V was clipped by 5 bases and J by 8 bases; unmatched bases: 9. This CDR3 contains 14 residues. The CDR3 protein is CASSSRTGADGYTF. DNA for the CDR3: TGCGCCAGCAGCAGCCGGACAGGGGCGGACGGCTACACCTTC.